What follows describes a single TCR beta chain. Its matching antigen is unknown. The data originate from a study of cytomegalovirus exposure and HLA in healthy donors. In the PCR, 60 Vbeta and 13 Jbeta primers were used. Generated by immunoSEQ multiplex PCR, the TCRdb table keeps only in-frame clones and is missing some. The table has tens of thousands of clones, approximately 83% seen once. Points from the study as a whole: 150 to 200 TCR beta chains were listed as cytomegalovirus-associated. Trimming of TCR beta V- and J-genes showed a link, identified in a later analysis, to a missense DCLRE1C variant.

The CDR3 is made up of 13 amino acids. The V gene end was trimmed by 5 bases and the J gene end by 5 bases; junction bases not matched to a gene: 3. The germline V gene has CDR1 GTSNPN and CDR2 SVGIG (reference sequence). The chain uses TRBV30 and TRBJ1-6; 7 bases line up with TRBD1. This clonotype originated in a man in his fifties in good health and CMV-seronegative. The sample consisted of PBMCs. CDR3 sequence (DNA): TGTGCCTGGGAACAGGGGAATAATTCACCCCTCCACTTT. Protein product: CAWEQGNNSPLHF.